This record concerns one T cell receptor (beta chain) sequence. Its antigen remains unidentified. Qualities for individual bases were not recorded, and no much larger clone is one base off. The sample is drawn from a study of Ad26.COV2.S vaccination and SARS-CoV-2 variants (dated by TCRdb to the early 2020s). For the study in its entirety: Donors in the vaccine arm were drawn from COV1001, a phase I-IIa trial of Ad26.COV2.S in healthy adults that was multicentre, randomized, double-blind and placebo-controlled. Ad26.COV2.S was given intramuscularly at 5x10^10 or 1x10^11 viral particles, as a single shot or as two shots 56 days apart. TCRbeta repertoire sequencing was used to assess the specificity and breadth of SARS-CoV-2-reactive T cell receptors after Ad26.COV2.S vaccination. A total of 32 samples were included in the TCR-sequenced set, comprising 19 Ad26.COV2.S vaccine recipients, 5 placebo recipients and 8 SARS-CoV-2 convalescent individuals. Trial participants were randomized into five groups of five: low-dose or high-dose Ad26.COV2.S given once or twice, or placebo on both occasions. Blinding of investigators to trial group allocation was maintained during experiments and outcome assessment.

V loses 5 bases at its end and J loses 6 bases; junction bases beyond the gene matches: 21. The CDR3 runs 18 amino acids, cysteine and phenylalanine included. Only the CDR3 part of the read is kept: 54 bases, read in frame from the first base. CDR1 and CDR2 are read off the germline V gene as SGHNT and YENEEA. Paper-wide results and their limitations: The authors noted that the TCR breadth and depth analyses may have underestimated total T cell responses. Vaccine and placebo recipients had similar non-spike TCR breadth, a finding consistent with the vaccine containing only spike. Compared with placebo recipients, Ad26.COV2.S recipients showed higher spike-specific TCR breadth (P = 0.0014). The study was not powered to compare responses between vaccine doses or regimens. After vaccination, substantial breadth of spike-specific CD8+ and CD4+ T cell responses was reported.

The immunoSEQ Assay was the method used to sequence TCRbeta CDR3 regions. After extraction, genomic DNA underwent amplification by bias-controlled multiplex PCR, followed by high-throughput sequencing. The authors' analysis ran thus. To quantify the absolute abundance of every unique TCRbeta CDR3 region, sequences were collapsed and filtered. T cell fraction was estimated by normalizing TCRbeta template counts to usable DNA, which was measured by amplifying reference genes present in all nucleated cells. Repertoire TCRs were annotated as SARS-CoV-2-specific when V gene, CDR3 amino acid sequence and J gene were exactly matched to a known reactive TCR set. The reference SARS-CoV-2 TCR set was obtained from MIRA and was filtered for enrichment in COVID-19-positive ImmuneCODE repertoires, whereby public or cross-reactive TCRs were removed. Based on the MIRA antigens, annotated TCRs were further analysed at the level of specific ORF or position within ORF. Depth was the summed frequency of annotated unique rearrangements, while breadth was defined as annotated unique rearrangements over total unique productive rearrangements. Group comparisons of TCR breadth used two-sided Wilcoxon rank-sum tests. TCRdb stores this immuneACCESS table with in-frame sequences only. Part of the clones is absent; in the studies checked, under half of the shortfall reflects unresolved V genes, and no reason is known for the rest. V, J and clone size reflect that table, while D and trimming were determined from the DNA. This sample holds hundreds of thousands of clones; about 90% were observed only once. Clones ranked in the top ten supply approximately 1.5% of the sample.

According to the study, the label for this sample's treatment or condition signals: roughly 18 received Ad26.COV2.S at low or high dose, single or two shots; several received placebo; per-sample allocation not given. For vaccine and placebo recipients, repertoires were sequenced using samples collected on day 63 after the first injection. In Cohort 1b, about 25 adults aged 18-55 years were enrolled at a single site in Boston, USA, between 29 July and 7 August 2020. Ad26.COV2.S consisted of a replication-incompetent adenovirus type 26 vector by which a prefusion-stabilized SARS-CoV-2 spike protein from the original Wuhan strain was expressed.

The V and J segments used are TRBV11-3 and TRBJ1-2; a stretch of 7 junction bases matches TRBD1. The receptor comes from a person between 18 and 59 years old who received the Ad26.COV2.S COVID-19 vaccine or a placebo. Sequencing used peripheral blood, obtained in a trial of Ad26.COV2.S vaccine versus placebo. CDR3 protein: CASSQARTGRAREDGYTF. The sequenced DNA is TGTGCCAGCAGCCAAGCTAGGACAGGTCGGGCAAGGGAGGATGGCTACACCTTC.